This T cell receptor (beta chain) comes out of a study of PD-1 blockade in classical Hodgkin lymphoma. General study points: Complete responders started with a diversity level that resembled newly diagnosed patients at baseline. Compared with healthy donors, newly diagnosed patients reportedly showed lower baseline TCR diversity. Undefined causes, possibly disease activity or prior therapy, underlie the repertoire differences.

Produced via immunoSEQ multiplex PCR; TCRdb's table is partial and in-frame only. The sample carries approximately 100,000 clones, more than 90% recorded once. Remarks on this clone: Its target is unknown.

Each patient relapsed following autologous stem cell transplantation, and prior brentuximab vedotin exposure differed. Classification of best responses gave complete response, partial response or progressive disease. V dropped 3 bases and J dropped 3; count of bases not matched to a gene: 5. The CDR3 has 14 amino acids. CDR1 is SNHLY, CDR2 FYNNEI, per germline. The sample consisted of peripheral blood mononuclear cells (PBMCs), taken at baseline. The chain is built from TRBV2 and TRBJ2-7, with 7 bases aligning to TRBD1. The TCR was taken from a human donor with classical Hodgkin lymphoma. CDR3 DNA: TGTGCCAGCAGTGACTACGGACAGGACTACGAGCAGTACTTC. This codes for CASSDYGQDYEQYF.